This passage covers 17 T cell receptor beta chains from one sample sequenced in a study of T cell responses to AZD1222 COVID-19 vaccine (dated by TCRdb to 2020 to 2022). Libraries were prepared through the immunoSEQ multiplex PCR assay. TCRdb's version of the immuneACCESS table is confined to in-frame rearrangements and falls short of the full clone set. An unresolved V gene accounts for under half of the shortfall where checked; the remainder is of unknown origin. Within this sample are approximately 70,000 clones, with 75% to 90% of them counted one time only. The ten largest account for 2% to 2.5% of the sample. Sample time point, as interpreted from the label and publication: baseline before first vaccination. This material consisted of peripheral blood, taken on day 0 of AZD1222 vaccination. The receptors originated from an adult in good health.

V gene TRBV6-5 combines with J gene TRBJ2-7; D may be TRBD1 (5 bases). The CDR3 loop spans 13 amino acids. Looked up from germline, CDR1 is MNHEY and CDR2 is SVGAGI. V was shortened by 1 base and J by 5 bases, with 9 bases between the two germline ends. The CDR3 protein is CASSYWQGHEQYF. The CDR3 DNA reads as TGTGCCAGCAGTTACTGGCAGGGCCACGAGCAGTACTTC.

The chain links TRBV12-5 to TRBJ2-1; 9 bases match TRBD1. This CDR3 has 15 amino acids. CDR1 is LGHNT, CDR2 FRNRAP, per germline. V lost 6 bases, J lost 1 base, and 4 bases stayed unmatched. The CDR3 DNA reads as TGTGCTAGTGGGGCCGGACAGGGGTCCTACAATGAGCAGTTCTTC. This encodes CASGAGQGSYNEQFF.

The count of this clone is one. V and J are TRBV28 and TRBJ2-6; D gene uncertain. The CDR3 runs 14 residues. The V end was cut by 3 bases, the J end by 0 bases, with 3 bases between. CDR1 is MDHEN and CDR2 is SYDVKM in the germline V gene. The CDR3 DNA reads TGTGCCAGCAGTTTTATCTCTGGGGCCAACGTCCTGACTTTC. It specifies CASSFISGANVLTF. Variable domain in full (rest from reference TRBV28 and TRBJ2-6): DVKVTQSSRYLVKRTGEKVFLECVQDMDHENMFWYRQDPGLGLRLIYFSYDVKMKEKGDIPEGYSVSREKKERFSLILESASTNQTSMYLCASSFISGANVLTFGAGSRLTVL.

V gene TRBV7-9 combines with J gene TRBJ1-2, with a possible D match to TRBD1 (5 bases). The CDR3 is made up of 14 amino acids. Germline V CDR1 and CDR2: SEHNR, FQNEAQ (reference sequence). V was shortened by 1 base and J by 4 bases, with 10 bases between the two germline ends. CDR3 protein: CASSLVGGTYGYTF. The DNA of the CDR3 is TGTGCCAGCAGCTTAGTTGGAGGGACCTATGGCTACACCTTC.

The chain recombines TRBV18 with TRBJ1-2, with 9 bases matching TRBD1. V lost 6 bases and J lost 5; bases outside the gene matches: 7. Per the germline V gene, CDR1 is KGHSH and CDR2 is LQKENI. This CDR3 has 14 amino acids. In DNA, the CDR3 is TGTGCCAGCTCGGCGGGACAGGGAGATTATGGCTACACCTTC. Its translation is CASSAGQGDYGYTF.

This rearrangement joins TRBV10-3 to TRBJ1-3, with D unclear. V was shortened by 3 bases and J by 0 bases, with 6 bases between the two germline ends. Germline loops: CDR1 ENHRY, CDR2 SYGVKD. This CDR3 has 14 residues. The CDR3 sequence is CAISDLLSGNTIYF. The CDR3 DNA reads TGTGCCATCAGTGACCTTCTCTCTGGAAACACCATATATTTT.

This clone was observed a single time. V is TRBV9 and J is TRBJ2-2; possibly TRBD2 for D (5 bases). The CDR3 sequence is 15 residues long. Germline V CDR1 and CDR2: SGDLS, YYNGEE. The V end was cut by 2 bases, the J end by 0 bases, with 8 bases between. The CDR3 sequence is CASSVRAANTGELFF. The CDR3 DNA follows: TGTGCCAGCAGCGTGAGGGCGGCGAACACCGGGGAGCTGTTTTTT.

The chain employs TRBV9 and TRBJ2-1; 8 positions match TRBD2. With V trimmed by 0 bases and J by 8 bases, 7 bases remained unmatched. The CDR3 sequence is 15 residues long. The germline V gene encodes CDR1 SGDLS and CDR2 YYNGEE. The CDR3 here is CASSVEGAGRDEQFF. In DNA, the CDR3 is TGTGCCAGCAGCGTAGAGGGCGCCGGGAGGGATGAGCAGTTCTTC.

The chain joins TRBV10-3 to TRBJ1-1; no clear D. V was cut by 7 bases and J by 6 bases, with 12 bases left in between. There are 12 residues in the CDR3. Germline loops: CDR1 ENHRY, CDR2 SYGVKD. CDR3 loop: CAITEGTSEAFF. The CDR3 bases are TGTGCCATCACCGAGGGAACATCTGAAGCTTTCTTT.

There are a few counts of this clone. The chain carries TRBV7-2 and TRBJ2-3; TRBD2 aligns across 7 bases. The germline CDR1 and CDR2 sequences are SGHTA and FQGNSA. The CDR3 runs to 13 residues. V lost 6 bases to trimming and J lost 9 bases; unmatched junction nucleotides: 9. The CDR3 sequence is CASRPRGVETQYF. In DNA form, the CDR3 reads TGTGCCAGCAGACCTCGGGGGGTCGAGACGCAGTATTTT. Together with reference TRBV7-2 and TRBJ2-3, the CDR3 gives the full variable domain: GAGVSQSPSNKVTEKGKDVELRCDPISGHTALYWYRQSLGQGLEFLIYFQGNSAPDKSGLPSDRFSAERTGGSVSTLTIQRTQQEDSAVYLCASRPRGVETQYFGPGTRLTVL.

CDR3 sequence (DNA): TGTGCCAGCAGTTTAGGGGGCTTTACAGATACGCAGTATTTT. Protein: CASSLGGFTDTQYF. This chain links TRBV28 with TRBJ2-3, with a tentative D call TRBD1 (6 bases). Germline CDR1 reads MDHEN; CDR2 reads SYDVKM. The CDR3 runs to 14 residues. The V end lost 2 bases, the J end lost 3 bases, and 9 bases lay between the germline ends.

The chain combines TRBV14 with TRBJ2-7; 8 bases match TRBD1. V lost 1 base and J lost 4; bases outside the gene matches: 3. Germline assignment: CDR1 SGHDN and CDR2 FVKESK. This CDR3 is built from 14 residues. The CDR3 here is CASSQGTGPYEQYF. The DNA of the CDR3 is TGTGCCAGCAGCCAAGGGACAGGGCCTTACGAGCAGTACTTC.

This CDR3 is CASTDGSADTQYF. CDR3 coding DNA: TGTGCCAGCACCGACGGCTCTGCAGATACGCAGTATTTT. The chain combines TRBV6-5 with TRBJ2-3, with D uncertain. V lost 7 bases, J lost 4 bases, and 12 bases lay in between. The germline CDR1 and CDR2 sequences are MNHEY and SVGAGI. The CDR3 is 13 residues long.

Here the CDR3 DNA reads TGTGCCAGCAGCCCCTTCTCTTACAATGAGCAGTTCTTC. Translation: CASSPFSYNEQFF. J is TRBJ2-1 and V is TRBV4-2; no firm D call. Trimming cost V 4 bases and J 4 bases, with 8 bases left between them. The CDR3 contains 13 residues. Germline CDR1 is LGHNA and CDR2 is YNFKEQ.

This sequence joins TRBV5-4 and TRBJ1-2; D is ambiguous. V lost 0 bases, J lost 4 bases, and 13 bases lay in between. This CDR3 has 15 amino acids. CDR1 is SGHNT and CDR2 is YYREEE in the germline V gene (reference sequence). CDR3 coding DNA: TGTGCCAGCAGCTTGGCTCCGGGATTCAGCTATGGCTACACCTTC. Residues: CASSLAPGFSYGYTF. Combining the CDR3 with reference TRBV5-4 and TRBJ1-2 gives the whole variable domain ETGVTQSPTHLIKTRGQQVTLRCSSQSGHNTVSWYQQALGQGPQFIFQYYREEENGRGNFPPRFSGLQFPNYSSELNVNALELDDSALYLCASSLAPGFSYGYTFGSGTRLTVV.

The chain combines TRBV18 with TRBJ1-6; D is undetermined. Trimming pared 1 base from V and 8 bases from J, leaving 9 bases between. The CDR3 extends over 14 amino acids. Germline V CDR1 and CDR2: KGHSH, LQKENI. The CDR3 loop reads CASSPRLVDSPLHF. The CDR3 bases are TGTGCCAGCTCACCACGGTTGGTGGATTCACCCCTCCACTTT.

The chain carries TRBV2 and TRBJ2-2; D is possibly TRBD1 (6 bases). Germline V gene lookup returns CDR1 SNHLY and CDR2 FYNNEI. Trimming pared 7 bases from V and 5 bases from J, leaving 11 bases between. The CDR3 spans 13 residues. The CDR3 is CASISGTTGELFF. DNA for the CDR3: TGTGCCAGCATTTCCGGGACAACCGGGGAGCTGTTTTTT. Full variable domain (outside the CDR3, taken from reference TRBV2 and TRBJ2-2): EPEVTQTPSHQVTQMGQEVILRCVPISNHLYFYWYRQILGQKVEFLVSFYNNEISEKSEIFDDQFSVERPDGSNFTLKIRSTKLEDSAMYFCASISGTTGELFFGEGSRLTVL.